Listed below are T cell receptor beta chains from one sample, sequenced in a study of blood T cell repertoires in COVID-19. Assay used: immunoSEQ multiplex PCR; TCRdb lists only in-frame clones, some missing. The profile shows fewer than 250,000 clones, about nine tenths of them singletons. Material: peripheral blood. The receptors stem from a man aged 45-65 years with acute or convalescent COVID-19. Each CDR3 is given with its conserved first and last residue. D genes are given only for firm matches. Clone size is shown for a subset of rows, as once, few, many or a class of expanded clone.

TRBJ2-2 TRBV5-4 once NA CASSLAPQGNTGELFF TGTGCCAGCAGCTTGGCCCCGCAGGGGAACACCGGGGAGCTGTTTTTT
TRBJ2-5 TRBV19 NA TRBD2 CASSIDLQAGGSQETQYF TGTGCCAGTAGTATAGATCTTCAAGCGGGGGGGTCCCAAGAGACCCAGTACTTC
TRBJ1-1 TRBV6-1 NA NA CASSFGQNTEAFF TGTGCCAGCAGTTTCGGACAGAACACTGAAGCTTTCTTT
TRBJ1-5 TRBV5-8 NA NA CASSLLQPDQPQHF TGTGCCAGCAGCTTGCTACAGCCTGATCAGCCCCAGCATTTT
TRBJ1-1 TRBV9 NA TRBD1 CASSTRQGMNTEAFF TGTGCCAGCAGCACCCGACAGGGCATGAACACTGAAGCTTTCTTT
TRBJ2-7 TRBV5-1 NA NA CASSLGYSTNEQYF TGCGCCAGCAGCTTGGGGTACTCAACCAACGAGCAGTACTTC
TRBJ1-1 TRBV2 NA NA CASRTGLNTEAFF TGTGCCAGCAGGACAGGTTTGAACACTGAAGCTTTCTTT
TRBJ2-1 TRBV5-1 NA NA CASTSGSYNEQFF TGCGCCAGCACCTCCGGCTCCTACAATGAGCAGTTCTTC
TRBJ1-5 TRBV27 NA TRBD1 CASSSARTGGGNQPQHF TGTGCCAGCAGTTCAGCCCGGACAGGGGGAGGCAATCAGCCCCAGCATTTT
TRBJ2-3 TRBV7-3 NA NA CASSLTGQSTDTQYF TGTGCCAGCAGCTTAACTGGACAAAGCACAGATACGCAGTATTTT
TRBJ1-5 TRBV18 NA TRBD1 CASSSGTGGGGQPQHF TGTGCCAGCTCATCCGGGACAGGGGGCGGAGGTCAGCCCCAGCATTTT
TRBJ2-5 TRBV6-1 NA NA CASSEYPGETQYF TGTGCCAGCAGTGAATACCCGGGAGAGACCCAGTACTTC
TRBJ1-2 TRBV19 NA TRBD1 CASSIPGTGGLRSGYTF TGTGCCAGTAGTATCCCCGGGACAGGGGGCTTAAGATCTGGCTACACCTTC
TRBJ1-1 TRBV6-1 NA NA CASSEPPGFMGAFF TGTGCCAGCAGTGAACCCCCAGGGTTCATGGGAGCTTTCTTT
TRBJ2-1 TRBV7-2 NA TRBD2 CASSVRPGTNNNEQFF TGTGCCAGCAGCGTTAGACCCGGGACTAATAACAATGAGCAGTTCTTC
TRBJ2-1 TRBV7-9 few NA CASSSTWGTEAPHNEQFF TGTGCCAGCAGCTCAACATGGGGGACTGAGGCGCCCCACAATGAGCAGTTCTTC
TRBJ2-7 TRBV7-2 NA TRBD2 CASSLEPGLTYEQYF TGTGCCAGCAGCTTAGAACCGGGACTAACTTACGAGCAGTACTTC
TRBJ1-5 TRBV10-3 NA TRBD1 CAVSIGQGDQPQHF TGTGCCGTCTCTATTGGACAGGGAGACCAGCCCCAGCATTTT
TRBJ1-5 TRBV4-1 once NA CASSQDERAPQHF TGCGCCAGCAGCCAAGATGAGAGGGCGCCCCAGCATTTT
TRBJ1-3 TRBV9 NA TRBD1 CASTRSGGKIYF TGTGCCAGCACCAGATCAGGGGGCAAAATATATTTT
TRBJ1-1 TRBV7-2 NA TRBD1 CASSPRGDRYVTEAFF TGTGCCAGCAGCCCACGGGGGGACAGGTACGTCACTGAAGCTTTCTTT
TRBJ1-3 TRBV6-6 once TRBD1 CASSPGQLSGNTIYF TGTGCCAGCAGTCCGGGACAGCTCTCTGGAAACACCATATATTTT
TRBJ2-7 TRBV5-6 NA NA CASSLDQGYEQYF TGTGCCAGCAGCTTGGACCAGGGGTACGAGCAGTACTTC
TRBJ1-4 TRBV6-5 NA NA CASRGVLNEKLFF TGTGCCAGCAGAGGGGTGCTTAATGAAAAACTGTTTTTT
TRBJ1-1 TRBV9 NA NA CASSVSNLNTEAFF TGTGCCAGCAGCGTTAGCAACCTGAACACTGAAGCTTTCTTT
TRBJ1-1 TRBV27 NA NA CASSAWDNPNTEAFF TGTGCCAGCAGTGCATGGGACAACCCGAACACTGAAGCTTTCTTT
TRBJ2-1 TRBV2 NA NA CASTLRNEQFF TGTGCCAGCACCCTTCGCAATGAGCAGTTCTTC